This T cell receptor (beta chain) was recovered during a study of T cells in Graves' hyperthyroidism and ophthalmopathy. Study-level background: Specimen type is peripheral blood, collected at initial diagnosis prior to any treatment.

Overall study results and limits: A model built on 13 V-J features separated ophthalmopathy from stable hyperthyroidism.

This clonotype has ten or more counts. The antigen remains unidentified. The source material, RNA transcripts, was used to amplify TCR beta CDR3 regions. RT-PCR in the first round (using the HTBI primer set) targeted the TCR CDR3. TCRdb recomputed calls from the multiplex PCR reads with MiXCR, one row per CDR3 protein. The sample holds roughly 530,000 distinct CDR3 sequences; approximately 17% are singletons and the top ten take about 16%. The CDR3 runs 15 residues. The V and J ends lost 2 bases and 1 base, in that order; junction bases with no gene match: 3. In germline, CDR1 is MNHEY, CDR2 SVGEGT. Exclusion criteria comprised uncontrolled infection, other autoimmune disease, pregnancy or lactation.

The sequenced sample consisted of blood. The rearrangement uses TRBV6-2 or TRBV6-3 and TRBJ2-5, with 8 bases identical to TRBD2. The TCR sequence derives from a woman younger than 35 with Graves' ophthalmopathy. The CDR3 loop is CASSYQGLAQETQYF. CDR3 in DNA: TGTGCCAGCAGTTACCAAGGACTAGCCCAAGAGACCCAGTACTTC.